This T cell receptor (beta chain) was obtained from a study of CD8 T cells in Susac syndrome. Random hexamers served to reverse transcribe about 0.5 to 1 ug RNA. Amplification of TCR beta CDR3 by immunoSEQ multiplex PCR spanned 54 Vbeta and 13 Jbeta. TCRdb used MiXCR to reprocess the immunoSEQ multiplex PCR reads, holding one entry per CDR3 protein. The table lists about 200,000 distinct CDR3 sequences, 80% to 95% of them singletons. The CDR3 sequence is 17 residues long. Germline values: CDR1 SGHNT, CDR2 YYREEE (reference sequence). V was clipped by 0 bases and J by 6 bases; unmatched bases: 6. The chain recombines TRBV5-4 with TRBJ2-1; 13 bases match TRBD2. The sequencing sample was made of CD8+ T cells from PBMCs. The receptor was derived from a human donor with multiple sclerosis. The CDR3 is CASSLALAGGPGNEQFF. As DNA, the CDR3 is TGTGCCAGCAGCTTGGCACTAGCGGGAGGGCCGGGCAATGAGCAGTTCTTC.